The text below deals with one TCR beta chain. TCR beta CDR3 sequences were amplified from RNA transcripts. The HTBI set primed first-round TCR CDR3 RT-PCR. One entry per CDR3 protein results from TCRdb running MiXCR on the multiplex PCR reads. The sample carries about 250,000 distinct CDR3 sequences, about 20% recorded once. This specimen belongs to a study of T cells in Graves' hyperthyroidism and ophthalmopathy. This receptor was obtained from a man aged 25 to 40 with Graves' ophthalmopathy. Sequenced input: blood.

The DNA for the CDR3 is TGTGCCTGGATTGAATTTGCGGCCGGGGAGCTGTTTTTT. Amino acid sequence: CAWIEFAAGELFF. The chain combines TRBV30 with TRBJ2-2; no firm D call. The CDR3 totals 13 residues. V was pared by 4 bases and J by 6 bases, with 12 bases between. Looked up from germline, CDR1 is GTSNPN and CDR2 is SVGIG (reference sequence).